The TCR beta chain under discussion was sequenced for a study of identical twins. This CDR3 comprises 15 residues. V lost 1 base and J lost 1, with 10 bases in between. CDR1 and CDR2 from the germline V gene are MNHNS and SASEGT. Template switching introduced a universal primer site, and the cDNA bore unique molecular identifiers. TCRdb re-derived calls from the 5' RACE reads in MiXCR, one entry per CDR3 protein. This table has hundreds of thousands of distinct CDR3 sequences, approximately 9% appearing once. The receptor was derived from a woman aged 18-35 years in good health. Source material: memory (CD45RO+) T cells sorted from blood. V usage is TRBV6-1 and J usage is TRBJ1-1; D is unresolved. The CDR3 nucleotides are TGTGCCAGCAGTGAAGGGACCTCAGGGAACACTGAAGCTTTCTTT. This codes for CASSEGTSGNTEAFF.